The T cell receptor (beta chain) described here comes from a study of T cells after yellow fever vaccination. The CDR3 loop spans 11 amino acids. V gave up 4 bases and J gave up 6 bases, with 10 bases separating them. Germline values: CDR1 DFQATT, CDR2 SNEGSKA (reference sequence). TCRdb recomputed calls from the 5' RACE reads with MiXCR, one row per CDR3 protein. The table shows 250,000 or so distinct CDR3 sequences, with 6% to 8% occurring only once. Ten or more counts support this clonotype. The receptor's source is a man between 25 and 39 years old who received the YFV17D yellow fever vaccine. This sample comprised CD4+ T cells sorted from PBMCs, obtained on the day of the yellow fever booster vaccination. The chain links TRBV20-1 to TRBJ2-7, with unresolved D. CDR3 coding DNA: TGCAGTGCTACTGAGAAGCGCGAGCAGTACTTC. It is translated as CSATEKREQYF.